These 30 T cell receptor beta chains originate from one sample sequenced in a study of cytomegalovirus exposure and HLA in healthy donors. The primer mix had 60 Vbeta and 13 Jbeta primers. Produced via immunoSEQ multiplex PCR; TCRdb's table is partial and in-frame only. The sample consists of about 250,000 clones, roughly 91% of them appearing once. The sequenced material came from PBMCs. All receptors derive from a girl between 2 and 10 years old in good health and CMV-seronegative.

V is TRBV4-2 and J is TRBJ2-1; 10 bases agree with TRBD2. Per the germline V gene, CDR1 is LGHNA and CDR2 is YNFKEQ. The CDR3 spans 15 residues. V shed 4 bases, J shed 13 bases, and the junction held 13 bases outside the gene matches. The CDR3 DNA is TGTGCCAGCAGCCTAGCAGCGGGAGGGCCCGATAGACAGTTCTTC. Protein product: CASSLAAGGPDRQFF.

The chain uses TRBV30 and TRBJ2-7; 9 bases are a match to TRBD2. The V segment lost 5 bases and the J segment 4 bases; nucleotides outside the gene matches: 9. The CDR3 has 14 residues. Germline V CDR1 and CDR2: GTSNPN, SVGIG (reference sequence). CDR3 nucleotide sequence: TGTGCCTGGGACGACTCCAGCGGGGGGTACGAGCAGTACTTC. It specifies CAWDDSSGGYEQYF.

The chain carries TRBV10-3 and TRBJ2-1; a possible D gene is TRBD1 (6 bases). There are 13 residues in the CDR3. The germline gives CDR1 ENHRY, CDR2 SYGVKD. The V and J ends lost 3 bases and 6 bases respectively, with 9 bases between them. CDR3 sequence (DNA): TGTGCCATCAGTGAACAGGGACCCAATGAGCAGTTCTTC. It encodes CAISEQGPNEQFF.

The chain is built from TRBV27 and TRBJ2-3; weak D call: TRBD2 (6 bases). Germline CDR1 and CDR2: MNHEY and SMNVEV (reference sequence). The CDR3 sequence is 18 residues long. Trimming removed 5 bases at V and 0 bases at J, with 21 bases between. The CDR3 sequence is CASSPGAGAPFSTDTQYF. The CDR3 DNA reads TGTGCCAGCAGTCCGGGAGCCGGGGCCCCTTTTAGCACAGATACGCAGTATTTT.

This chain links TRBV11-2 with TRBJ1-1; a possible D gene is TRBD1 (5 bases). The CDR3 is 16 residues long. Germline CDR1 SGHAT, CDR2 FQNNGV. Trimming took 4 bases from V and 5 from J, leaving 20 bases between them. The CDR3: CASSSIGGGVPTEAFF. In nucleotides, the CDR3 is TGTGCCAGCAGCTCCATTGGGGGGGGAGTACCGACTGAAGCTTTCTTT. Together with reference TRBV11-2 and TRBJ1-1, the CDR3 gives the full variable domain: EAGVAQSPRYKIIEKRQSVAFWCNPISGHATLYWYQQILGQGPKLLIQFQNNGVVDDSQLPKDRFSAERLKGVDSTLKIQPAKLEDSAVYLCASSSIGGGVPTEAFFGQGTRLTVV.

This rearrangement joins TRBV6-4 to TRBJ2-1, with a tentative D call TRBD2 (6 bases). Germline CDR1 and CDR2: MRHNA and SNTAGT. The V end lost 2 bases, the J end lost 2 bases, and 10 bases lay between the germline ends. This CDR3 contains 15 residues. CDR3 nucleotide sequence: TGTGCCAGCAGTGACAAGCGGGCAACCTACAATGAGCAGTTCTTC. This codes for CASSDKRATYNEQFF.

This clone has only a few counts. This chain connects TRBV20-1 to TRBJ1-2; 8 positions match TRBD1. The germline V gene encodes CDR1 DFQATT and CDR2 SNEGSKA (reference sequence). This CDR3 has 11 residues. V trimming: 5 bases; J trimming: 10 bases; junction bases outside the gene matches: 6. DNA of the CDR3: TGCAGTGCTTGGGGACAGGAAGACTACACCTTC. This encodes CSAWGQEDYTF.

This rearrangement joins TRBV18 to TRBJ1-1; tentatively, D is TRBD1 (5 bases). Germline V gene sequence: CDR1 KGHSH, CDR2 LQKENI. The CDR3 is 14 amino acids. Between the trimmed V and J ends, which lost 3 bases and 5 bases, there was a span of 13 bases. CDR3 residues: CASSPKGGGTEAFF. In DNA, the CDR3 is TGTGCCAGCTCACCCAAAGGCGGGGGAACTGAAGCTTTCTTT. The complete variable domain, with remaining parts taken from reference TRBV18 and TRBJ1-1, reads NAGVMQNPRHLVRRRGQEARLRCSPMKGHSHVYWYRQLPEEGLKFMVYLQKENIIDESGMPKERFSAEFPKEGPSILRIQQVVRGDSAAYFCASSPKGGGTEAFFGQGTRLTVV.

This chain links TRBV11-2 with TRBJ2-7; TRBD2 is a possible D gene (7 bases). In germline, CDR1 is SGHAT, CDR2 FQNNGV. With 5 bases removed from V and 2 bases from J, the gap between germline ends came to 22 bases. The CDR3 has 17 residues. The CDR3 region is CASSVTYREGAPYEQYF. In nucleotides, the CDR3 is TGTGCCAGCAGCGTAACCTACAGGGAGGGAGCCCCCTACGAGCAGTACTTC. Combining the CDR3 with reference TRBV11-2 and TRBJ2-7 gives the whole variable domain EAGVAQSPRYKIIEKRQSVAFWCNPISGHATLYWYQQILGQGPKLLIQFQNNGVVDDSQLPKDRFSAERLKGVDSTLKIQPAKLEDSAVYLCASSVTYREGAPYEQYFGPGTRLTVT.

J is TRBJ2-2 and V is TRBV11-2; D call uncertain. CDR3 length: 15 amino acids. V dropped 5 bases and J dropped 1 base, with 11 bases sitting between them. The germline CDR1 and CDR2 sequences are SGHAT and FQNNGV. The CDR3 region has the DNA TGTGCCAGCAGCGGCCCCCGGGTGAACACCGGGGAGCTGTTTTTT. Its translation is CASSGPRVNTGELFF.

CDR3 loop: CASSSRGLGETQYF. For the CDR3, the DNA is TGTGCCAGCAGCTCCAGGGGGCTAGGGGAGACCCAGTACTTC. The J gene is TRBJ2-5, the V gene TRBV5-6, with 8 positions matching TRBD1. V dropped 3 bases and J dropped 5; count of bases not matched to a gene: 6. This CDR3 region has 14 residues. Germline V lookup: CDR1 SGHDT, CDR2 YYEEEE.

The rearrangement links TRBV10-3 to TRBJ2-3, with D tentatively TRBD2 (6 bases). The CDR3 sequence is 11 residues long. V lost 10 bases to trimming and J lost 8 bases, with 13 bases between them. The germline V gene has CDR1 ENHRY and CDR2 SYGVKD. The CDR3 here is CASHQEGTQYF. The CDR3 DNA reads TGTGCCAGCCATCAGGAGGGTACGCAGTATTTT.

The genes are TRBV18 and TRBJ1-1; 8 bases match TRBD1. Trimming took 6 bases from V and 7 from J; bases not matched to a gene: 16. The CDR3 has 16 amino acids. The V gene's germline CDR1 is KGHSH and CDR2 LQKENI. CDR3 nucleotides: TGTGCCAGCTCGCCCCTGTCATCAGGGGGCGAGCGTGAAGCTTTCTTT. It codes for CASSPLSSGGEREAFF.

The V and J genes are TRBV2 and TRBJ1-4, with D tentatively TRBD1 (6 bases). Germline values: CDR1 SNHLY, CDR2 FYNNEI. This CDR3 contains 13 residues. With 7 bases removed from V and 7 bases from J, the gap between germline ends came to 13 bases. The DNA for the CDR3 is TGTGCCAGCAAGTCAGGGGTTGGTGAAAAACTGTTTTTT. It yields the protein CASKSGVGEKLFF.

The chain uses TRBV7-9 and TRBJ2-1, with TRBD2 matching 9 bases. The CDR3 spans 15 residues. V lost 2 bases and J lost 7; bases outside the gene matches: 6. Germline values: CDR1 SEHNR, CDR2 FQNEAQ (reference sequence). Here the CDR3 reads CASSLWTSDRNEQFF. The CDR3 DNA sequence: TGTGCCAGCAGCTTATGGACTAGCGATCGAAATGAGCAGTTCTTC.

This sequence joins TRBV9 and TRBJ2-3, with a possible D match to TRBD2 (6 bases). The germline gives CDR1 SGDLS, CDR2 YYNGEE. This CDR3 region has 16 residues. The ends were cut back, 4 bases at V and 2 bases at J, with 17 bases in the middle. The CDR3, as DNA: TGTGCCAGCAGCCCTTATGGGAGGACTATCACAGATACGCAGTATTTT. It yields the protein CASSPYGRTITDTQYF.

This chain joins TRBV6-5 and TRBJ2-5, with D possibly matching TRBD1 (6 bases). V dropped 5 bases and J dropped 3 bases, with 13 bases sitting between them. There are 14 residues in the CDR3. In germline, CDR1 is MNHEY, CDR2 SVGAGI. This chain's CDR3 is CASSVRGWEETQYF. The CDR3 DNA sequence: TGTGCCAGCAGTGTCAGGGGTTGGGAAGAGACCCAGTACTTC.

The table lists this clone with a few counts. This chain joins TRBV4-2 and TRBJ2-5; D is undetermined. The end of the DNA aligns better with TRBJ2-7, so the J call may be wrong. The CDR3 totals 15 residues. The germline V gene has CDR1 LGHNA and CDR2 YNFKEQ. The CDR3, as DNA: TGTGCCAGCAGCCAAGCCCCTACAGAGTCGTACGAGCAGTACTTC. It codes for CASSQAPTESYEQYF.

This chain's CDR3 is CASRFSRGQDQPQHF. In DNA, the CDR3 is TGTGCCAGTAGATTCAGCAGGGGGCAGGATCAGCCCCAGCATTTT. The rearrangement links TRBV19 to TRBJ1-5, with 8 bases aligning to TRBD1. This CDR3 is built from 15 residues. Germline CDR1 reads LNHDA; CDR2 reads SQIVND (reference sequence). V shed 6 bases, J shed 5 bases, and the junction held 9 bases outside the gene matches.

The V gene is TRBV7-6, the J gene TRBJ2-2; the D is unclear. Germline values: CDR1 SGHVS, CDR2 FNYEAQ. V was trimmed by 3 bases and J by 5 bases, leaving 16 bases between them. This CDR3 has 16 residues. CDR3 protein: CASSFLARGATGELFF. The CDR3 DNA sequence: TGTGCCAGCAGCTTCTTAGCAAGAGGTGCTACCGGGGAGCTGTTTTTT.

The V gene is TRBV28, the J gene TRBJ2-5; 12 nucleotides match TRBD2. Trimming at V came to 8 bases and at J to 0 bases, leaving 7 bases not matched to a gene. The CDR3 sequence is 16 residues long. Per germline, CDR1 MDHEN and CDR2 SYDVKM. The CDR3 nucleotides are TGTGCCAGCCGGACTAGCGGGGCTTCGTACCAAGAGACCCAGTACTTC. Translated, it gives CASRTSGASYQETQYF.

This clone was recorded once. The rearrangement joins TRBV6-5 to TRBJ2-5; 7 bases fit TRBD2. CDR1 is MNHEY, CDR2 SVGAGI, per germline. CDR3 size: 15 residues. The V gene end was trimmed by 6 bases and the J gene end by 9 bases; junction bases not matched to a gene: 16. The CDR3 DNA reads TGTGCCAGCAGGACTGGTCCTAGCGGTGCGGGGTCCCAGTACTTC. It encodes CASRTGPSGAGSQYF.

The rearrangement joins TRBV5-5 to TRBJ2-1; perhaps TRBD1 as D (6 bases). The CDR3 length is 17 residues. V was shortened by 4 bases and J by 2 bases, with 19 bases between the two germline ends. Germline V gene lookup returns CDR1 SGHKS and CDR2 YYEKEE (reference sequence). The CDR3 loop reads CASSATGVGGAYNEQFF. In DNA, the CDR3 is TGTGCCAGCAGCGCGACTGGAGTAGGGGGAGCCTACAATGAGCAGTTCTTC.

The chain joins TRBV5-6 to TRBJ2-1; 7 bases agree with TRBD1. The V and J ends lost 0 bases and 7 bases, in that order; junction bases with no gene match: 10. Germline V gene lookup returns CDR1 SGHDT and CDR2 YYEEEE. The CDR3 runs 16 residues. CDR3 DNA: TGTGCCAGCAGCTTGGCCGGGACAGTCGGCGCGAATGAGCAGTTCTTC. Residues: CASSLAGTVGANEQFF. The whole variable domain, filled in from reference TRBV5-6 and TRBJ2-1, reads DAGVTQSPTHLIKTRGQQVTLRCSPKSGHDTVSWYQQALGQGPQFIFQYYEEEERQRGNFPDRFSGHQFPNYSSELNVNALLLGDSALYLCASSLAGTVGANEQFFGPGTRLTVL.

The CDR3 DNA reads as TGTGCCATCAGTGGTTCGGACGAGCAGTACTTC. Translating gives CAISGSDEQYF. The chain employs TRBV10-3 and TRBJ2-7, with no clear D. Trimming pared 4 bases from V and 5 bases from J, leaving 6 bases between. Germline CDR1 is ENHRY and CDR2 is SYGVKD. This CDR3 is built from 11 residues.

The genes are TRBV27 and TRBJ1-5; 9 bases fit TRBD1. The CDR3 sequence is 14 residues long. Germline loops: CDR1 MNHEY, CDR2 SMNVEV (reference sequence). Trimming removed 6 bases from V and 4 bases from J; junction bases left unmatched: 4. CDR3 sequence: CASSVGQGNQPQHF. The CDR3 nucleotides are TGTGCCAGCAGCGTGGGACAGGGAAATCAGCCCCAGCATTTT.

CDR3 sequence: CASSIVGGDPRYNEQFF. CDR3 DNA: TGTGCCAGTAGTATAGTCGGGGGGGACCCTAGGTACAATGAGCAGTTCTTC. The rearrangement links TRBV19 to TRBJ2-1, with 8 bases matching TRBD2. Trimming took 1 base from V and 4 from J; bases not matched to a gene: 9. This CDR3 comprises 17 residues. Germline assignment: CDR1 LNHDA and CDR2 SQIVND (reference sequence).

The V gene is TRBV13, the J gene TRBJ2-5, with 10 bases fitting TRBD2. V gave up 2 bases and J gave up 5 bases; unmatched junction bases: 8. This CDR3 has 16 amino acids. Per the germline V gene, CDR1 is PRHDT and CDR2 is FYEKMQ (reference sequence). The CDR3 bases are TGTGCCAGCAGCTTAAGCGGGGGGGCCGTTAAGGAGACCCAGTACTTC. This encodes CASSLSGGAVKETQYF.

The chain couples TRBV30 to TRBJ1-2; D is possibly TRBD1 (6 bases). From germline, CDR1 is GTSNPN and CDR2 SVGIG (reference sequence). The CDR3 loop spans 12 amino acids. Between the trimmed V and J ends, which lost 1 base and 5 bases, there was a span of 8 bases. The CDR3 sequence is CAWSATGYGYTF. CDR3 coding DNA: TGTGCCTGGAGTGCCACAGGGTATGGCTACACCTTC.

The rearrangement uses TRBV6-1 and TRBJ2-7; a weak D match, TRBD1 (6 bases). This CDR3 spans 16 amino acids. The V end lost 1 base, the J end lost 0 bases, and 13 bases lay between the germline ends. Germline CDR1 is MNHNS and CDR2 is SASEGT. The CDR3 sequence: CASSEVGQPSSYEQYF. As DNA, the CDR3 is TGTGCCAGCAGTGAAGTAGGACAGCCGAGCTCCTACGAGCAGTACTTC.